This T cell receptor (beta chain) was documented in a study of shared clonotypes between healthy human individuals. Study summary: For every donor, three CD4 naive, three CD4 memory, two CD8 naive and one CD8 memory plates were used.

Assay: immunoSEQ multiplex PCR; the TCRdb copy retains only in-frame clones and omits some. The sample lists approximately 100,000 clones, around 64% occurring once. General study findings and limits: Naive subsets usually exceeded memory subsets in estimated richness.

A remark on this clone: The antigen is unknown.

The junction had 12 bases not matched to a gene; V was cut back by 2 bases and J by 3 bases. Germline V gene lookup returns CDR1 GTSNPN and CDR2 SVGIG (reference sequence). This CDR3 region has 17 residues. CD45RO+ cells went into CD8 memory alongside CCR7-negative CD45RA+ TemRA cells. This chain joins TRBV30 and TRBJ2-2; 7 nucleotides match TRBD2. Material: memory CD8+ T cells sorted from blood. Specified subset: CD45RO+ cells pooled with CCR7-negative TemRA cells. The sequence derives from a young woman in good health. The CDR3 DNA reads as TGTGCCTGGAGTCCACTATTGGGAGGGACGGACACCGGGGAGCTGTTTTTT. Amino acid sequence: CAWSPLLGGTDTGELFF.